These 24 T cell receptor beta chains were all obtained from the same sample, sequenced in a study of patients and donors after allogeneic stem cell transplantation. Using its own MiXCR run on the RT-PCR reads, TCRdb lists one record per CDR3 protein. The top ten clones hold 33% of a sample with roughly 180,000 distinct CDR3 sequences, around two fifths of them seen once. The specimen sequenced was blood, either unsorted or a sorted T cell fraction (not recorded which). The source of these receptors is a human donor who was either an allogeneic HSCT recipient or a stem cell or donor lymphocyte infusion donor (not recorded which). It is not recorded whose cells these are; they may come from a transplant donor.

The chain couples TRBV7-2 to TRBJ2-1; 7 bases are a match to TRBD1. CDR3 size: 15 residues. Trimming cost V 1 base and J 5 bases; bases outside gene matches: 5. From germline, CDR1 is SGHTA and CDR2 FQGNSA. The CDR3: CASSLGTGADNEQFF. In DNA, the CDR3 is TGTGCCAGCAGCTTAGGTACAGGGGCGGACAATGAGCAGTTCTTC.

This clonotype has just one count. The chain links TRBV6-5 to TRBJ2-7; weak D call: TRBD1 (6 bases). Per germline, CDR1 MNHEY and CDR2 SVGAGI. The CDR3 has 14 amino acids. Trimming pared 5 bases from V and 3 bases from J, leaving 14 bases between. Written as DNA, the CDR3 is TGTGCCAGCAGTCCCGGACAGTTTTACTACGAGCAGTACTTC. Protein sequence: CASSPGQFYYEQYF.

The J gene is TRBJ1-5, the V gene TRBV27; 9 bases fit TRBD1. The CDR3 loop spans 14 amino acids. The junction had 6 bases not matched to a gene; V was cut back by 8 bases and J by 4 bases. Per germline, CDR1 MNHEY and CDR2 SMNVEV (reference sequence). The CDR3, as DNA: TGTGCCAGCCAACTGACAGGGGGAAATCAGCCCCAGCATTTT. Its protein is CASQLTGGNQPQHF.

The chain joins TRBV5-1 to TRBJ2-3, with TRBD2 identical over 7 bases. In germline, CDR1 is SGHRS, CDR2 YFSETQ. Trimming at V came to 2 bases and at J to 2 bases, leaving 5 bases not matched to a gene. CDR3 length: 15 residues. CDR3 region: CASSLLAFFTDTQYF. DNA of the CDR3: TGCGCCAGCAGCTTACTAGCGTTCTTCACAGATACGCAGTATTTT.

In this sample, this clonotype turned up a few times. The genes are TRBV6-2 or TRBV6-3 and TRBJ2-7; tentatively, D is TRBD1 (5 bases). From germline, CDR1 is MNHEY and CDR2 SVGEGT. The CDR3 totals 11 residues. V lost 7 bases, J lost 4 bases, and 8 bases lay in between. CDR3 DNA sequence: TGTGCCAGCACTCAGGGATACGAGCAGTACTTC. It specifies CASTQGYEQYF.

In its sample, this clonotype was seen a few times. The chain is built from TRBV29-1 and TRBJ2-7, with D unclear. V was shortened by 4 bases and J by 5 bases, with 6 bases between the two germline ends. CDR3 length: 10 residues. Per the germline V gene, CDR1 is SQVTM and CDR2 is ANQGSEA. CDR3 sequence: CSVGDDEQYF. The CDR3 DNA follows: TGCAGCGTTGGAGACGACGAGCAGTACTTC.

This clonotype was counted between two and nine times. The gene calls are TRBV6-5 and TRBJ1-1; D unresolved. Trimming pared 4 bases from V and 10 bases from J, leaving 13 bases between. CDR1 MNHEY and CDR2 SVGAGI come from the germline V gene. This CDR3 has 12 amino acids. CDR3 sequence (DNA): TGTGCCAGCAGTTTCTCGCGATCGGTAGCTTTCTTT. Amino acids: CASSFSRSVAFF.

This clonotype was observed a single time. This chain uses TRBV9 with TRBJ1-3, with D uncertain. This CDR3 region has 17 residues. Germline assignment: CDR1 SGDLS and CDR2 YYNGEE. V was clipped by 0 bases and J by 0 bases, with 13 bases between them. Here the CDR3 reads CASSVAPATSSGNTIYF. CDR3 nucleotides: TGTGCCAGCAGCGTAGCGCCAGCGACTTCCTCTGGAAACACCATATATTTT.

The genes are TRBV6-1 and TRBJ2-2; D is perhaps TRBD1 (5 bases). This CDR3 has 17 amino acids. Germline CDR1 reads MNHNS; CDR2 reads SASEGT. With 0 bases removed from V and 2 bases from J, the gap between germline ends came to 13 bases. DNA for the CDR3: TGTGCCAGCAGTGAAGCGAAAGGGGCCCTTAACACCGGGGAGCTGTTTTTT. Translation gives CASSEAKGALNTGELFF.

The chain links TRBV28 to TRBJ2-5, with TRBD2 identical over 8 bases. CDR3 length equals 16 residues. The V segment lost 5 bases and the J segment 0 bases; nucleotides outside the gene matches: 8. Looked up from germline, CDR1 is MDHEN and CDR2 is SYDVKM. CDR3 region: CASSVPSGLYQETQYF. The DNA of the CDR3 is TGTGCCAGCAGTGTTCCTAGCGGGCTGTACCAAGAGACCCAGTACTTC.

The chain has TRBV2 and TRBJ2-1, with 8 bases fitting TRBD2. Germline V gives CDR1 SNHLY, CDR2 FYNNEI. There are 15 residues in the CDR3. Trimming took 4 bases from V and 2 from J; bases not matched to a gene: 4. The CDR3 nucleotides are TGTGCCAGCAGTGCTAGCGGGCCTCCCTACAATGAGCAGTTCTTC. Its protein product is CASSASGPPYNEQFF.

This clonotype was seen more than once but under ten times. The CDR3 nucleotides read TGTGCCAGCAGTTACTCTACCCCAGTGTTATCACAAGAGACCCAGTACTTC. Encoded protein: CASSYSTPVLSQETQYF. J is TRBJ2-5 and V is TRBV6-5; D is ambiguous. Germline V lookup: CDR1 MNHEY, CDR2 SVGAGI. Trimming took off 0 bases at V and 2 bases at J, with 16 bases between the two ends. The CDR3 covers 17 residues.

Many counts were recorded for this clonotype. The rearrangement links TRBV5-1 to TRBJ1-1, with 7 positions matching TRBD1. CDR3 length: 15 residues. Germline V gene lookup returns CDR1 SGHRS and CDR2 YFSETQ. V lost 4 bases to trimming and J lost 0 bases; unmatched junction nucleotides: 6. This chain's CDR3 is CASSVTGPMNTEAFF. The CDR3 bases are TGCGCCAGCAGCGTGACAGGGCCCATGAACACTGAAGCTTTCTTT.

V and J are TRBV5-1 and TRBJ2-1; 9 bases agree with TRBD2. In germline, CDR1 is SGHRS, CDR2 YFSETQ. Unmatched junction bases numbered 8, after V lost 3 bases and J lost 7 bases. The CDR3 totals 15 residues. CDR3 residues: CASSSNRLAVNEQFF. CDR3 nucleotide sequence: TGCGCCAGCAGCTCCAACCGACTAGCGGTGAATGAGCAGTTCTTC.

The rearrangement uses TRBV28 and TRBJ2-7; no firm D call. With 1 base removed from V and 5 bases from J, the gap between germline ends came to 21 bases. Germline V CDR1 and CDR2: MDHEN, SYDVKM. CDR3 length: 17 residues. In DNA form, the CDR3 reads TGTGCCAGCAGTTTATCAGAAGGACGCCGATCGGTCAACGAGCAGTACTTC. The encoded protein is CASSLSEGRRSVNEQYF.

The genes are TRBV10-2 and TRBJ1-4; TRBD1 might be the D (5 bases). Trimming removed 7 bases at V and 8 bases at J, with 14 bases between. Germline V gene lookup returns CDR1 WSHSY and CDR2 SAAADI. The CDR3 length is 13 residues. As DNA, the CDR3 is TGCGCCAGCATGGGACTTGTTGTGGAAAAACTGTTTTTT. Translation gives CASMGLVVEKLFF.

The rearrangement uses TRBV7-9 and TRBJ2-7; 9 bases agree with TRBD1. V lost 3 bases and J lost 6; bases outside the gene matches: 6. The CDR3 has 14 amino acids. The germline V gene encodes CDR1 SEHNR and CDR2 FQNEAQ (reference sequence). CDR3: CASSFGTGIVEQYF. The CDR3 bases are TGTGCCAGCAGCTTCGGGACAGGGATAGTCGAGCAGTACTTC.

This chain joins TRBV18 and TRBJ2-7, with TRBD2 matching 10 bases. Germline CDR1 and CDR2: KGHSH and LQKENI. Trimming at V came to 6 bases and at J to 2 bases, leaving 7 bases not matched to a gene. CDR3 size: 15 residues. The CDR3 nucleotides are TGTGCCAGCTCTCTACTAGCGGGGTGGCCCTACGAGCAGTACTTC. It yields the protein CASSLLAGWPYEQYF.

This clonotype came up many times. This sequence joins TRBV12-3 or TRBV12-4 and TRBJ1-5; D not resolved. V dropped 5 bases and J dropped 2 bases, with 16 bases sitting between them. The CDR3 is made up of 16 amino acids. CDR3 in amino acids: CASSQVGGGGNQPQHF. The DNA for the CDR3 is TGTGCCAGCAGTCAGGTTGGCGGTGGCGGCAATCAGCCCCAGCATTTT.

Comments on this clonotype: The missing conserved phenylalanine or tryptophan at the end of this CDR3 makes a read error likely. This chain joins TRBV12-3 or TRBV12-4 and TRBJ1-2, with TRBD1 matching over 7 bases. V was clipped by 5 bases and J by 1 base; unmatched bases: 7. The CDR3 sequence is 15 residues long. The CDR3, as DNA: TGTGCCAGCAGTCCCTTGACAGGGTATAACTATGGCTACACCATC. It is translated as CASSPLTGYNYGYTI.

The V gene is TRBV5-5, the J gene TRBJ2-6; tentatively, D is TRBD1 (6 bases). There are 15 residues in the CDR3. Germline CDR1 and CDR2: SGHKS and YYEKEE (reference sequence). Trimming shortened V by 2 bases and J by 4 bases, and 10 bases separated the two germline ends. CDR3 in amino acids: CASSFPGTGANVLTF. In DNA, the CDR3 is TGTGCCAGCAGCTTTCCAGGGACAGGGGCCAACGTCCTGACTTTC.

This clonotype showed up just a few times. V and J are TRBV5-1 and TRBJ2-1; 11 nucleotides line up with TRBD2. V was clipped by 3 bases and J by 2 bases; unmatched bases: 10. Germline-derived CDR1 and CDR2 are SGHRS and YFSETQ. The CDR3 has 18 amino acids. CDR3 loop: CASSSLIAGGPTYNEQFF. CDR3 sequence (DNA): TGCGCCAGCAGCTCGCTAATAGCGGGAGGGCCTACCTACAATGAGCAGTTCTTC.

This clonotype occurred a few times. The chain recombines TRBV20-1 with TRBJ1-1; D remains unclear. The V and J ends lost 6 bases and 1 base respectively, with 12 bases between them. The CDR3 has 13 amino acids. Germline V CDR1 and CDR2: DFQATT, SNEGSKA (reference sequence). The CDR3: CSAIVGSNTEAFF. CDR3 DNA sequence: TGCAGTGCCATCGTCGGGTCGAACACTGAAGCTTTCTTT.

This clonotype has a handful of counts. The chain combines TRBV20-1 with TRBJ2-1; D unclear. This CDR3 spans 14 amino acids. Germline V gives CDR1 DFQATT, CDR2 SNEGSKA (reference sequence). V dropped 3 bases and J dropped 0 bases, with 9 bases sitting between them. As DNA, the CDR3 is TGCAGTGCTAGTGGGTCCAGCTCCTACAATGAGCAGTTCTTC. It encodes CSASGSSSYNEQFF.